This T cell receptor (beta chain) comes out of a study of blood T cell repertoires in COVID-19. Study background: There were acute and convalescent COVID-19 samples, and they came from the United States, Italy and Spain. In each case, the material was cDNA or gDNA derived from T cells, B-cell-depleted T cells, or PBMCs.

Authors' methods: Using reference gene primer amplification, nucleated cell counts were estimated. Generated by immunoSEQ multiplex PCR, the TCRdb table keeps only in-frame clones and is missing some. V and J calls and clone size are as listed in that table; D and trimming were resolved from the DNA. The sample contains around 130,000 clones, 85% to 90% of which appear only once. From germline, CDR1 is SGHRS and CDR2 YFSETQ. Trimming cost V 4 bases and J 3 bases, with 8 bases left between them. The CDR3 has 13 amino acids. The sample consisted of peripheral blood. The TCR originated in a man over 45 with active or convalescent COVID-19. The V call is TRBV5-1, the J call TRBJ2-1, with D perhaps matching TRBD1 (5 bases). CDR3 region: CASSIDSYNEQFF. The CDR3 coding sequence is TGCGCCAGCAGCATAGACAGCTACAATGAGCAGTTCTTC.